This T cell receptor beta chain emerged from a study of blood T cell repertoires in COVID-19. The method was immunoSEQ multiplex PCR; TCRdb's version includes in-frame clones alone and lacks a portion of them. The data contain roughly 34,000 clones, 70% to 90% of them singletons. V lost 6 bases, J lost 3 bases, and 6 bases stayed unmatched. The CDR3 is made up of 14 amino acids. Germline V gene data show CDR1 as SQVTM and CDR2 as ANQGSEA. The chain employs TRBV29-1 and TRBJ1-2; 11 nucleotides match TRBD1. This TCR derives from a man older than 75 with active COVID-19. The specimen sequenced was peripheral blood. CDR3 loop: CSVPGTGGYYGYTF. For the CDR3, the DNA is TGCAGCGTCCCTGGGACAGGGGGGTACTATGGCTACACCTTC.